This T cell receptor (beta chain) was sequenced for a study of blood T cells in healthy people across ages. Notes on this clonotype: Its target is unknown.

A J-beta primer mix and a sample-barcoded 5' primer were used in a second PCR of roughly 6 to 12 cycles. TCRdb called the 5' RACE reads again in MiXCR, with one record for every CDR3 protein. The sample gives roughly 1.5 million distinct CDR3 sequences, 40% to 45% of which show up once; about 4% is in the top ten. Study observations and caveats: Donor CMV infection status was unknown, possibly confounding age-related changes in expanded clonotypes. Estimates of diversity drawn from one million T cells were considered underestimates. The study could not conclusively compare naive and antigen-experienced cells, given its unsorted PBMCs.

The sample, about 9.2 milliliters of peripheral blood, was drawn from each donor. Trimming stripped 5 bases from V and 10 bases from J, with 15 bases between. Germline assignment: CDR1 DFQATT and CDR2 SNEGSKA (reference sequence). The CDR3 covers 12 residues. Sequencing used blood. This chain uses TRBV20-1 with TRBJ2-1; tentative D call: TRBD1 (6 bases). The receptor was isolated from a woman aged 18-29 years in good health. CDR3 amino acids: CSARDNSYEQFF. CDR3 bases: TGCAGTGCTCGGGACAACTCCTACGAGCAGTTCTTC.